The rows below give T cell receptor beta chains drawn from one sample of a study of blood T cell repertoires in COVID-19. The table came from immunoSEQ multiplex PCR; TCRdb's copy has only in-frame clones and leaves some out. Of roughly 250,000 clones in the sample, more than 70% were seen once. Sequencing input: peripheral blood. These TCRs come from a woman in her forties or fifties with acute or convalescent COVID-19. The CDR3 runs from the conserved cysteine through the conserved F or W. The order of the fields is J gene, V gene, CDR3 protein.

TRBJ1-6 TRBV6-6 CASSPGIHNSPLHF
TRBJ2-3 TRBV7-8 CASSLAFGTDTQYF
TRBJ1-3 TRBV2 CASRHQGSSGNTIYF
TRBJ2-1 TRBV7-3 CASSLRLAGASEQFF
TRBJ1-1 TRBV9 CASSPDTYTEAFF
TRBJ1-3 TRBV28 CASSLAMEEGSPGNTIYF
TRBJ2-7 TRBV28 CASSFPPSSYEQYF
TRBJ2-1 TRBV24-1 CATSGGVFRSYNEQFF
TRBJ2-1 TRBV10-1 CASSEFKRENNEQFF
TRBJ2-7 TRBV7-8 CASSLGQALYEQYF
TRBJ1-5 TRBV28 CASSQDIQPQHF
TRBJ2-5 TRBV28 CASSFEIKMGQPKETQYF
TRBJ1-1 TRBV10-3 CAISDPVRGYTEAFF
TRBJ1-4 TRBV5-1 CASSLDRGGNEKLFF
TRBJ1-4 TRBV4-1 CASTQRGLGGGGEKLFF
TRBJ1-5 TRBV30 CAWSPTGGEYSNQPQHF
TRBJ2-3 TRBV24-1 CATSDPRTGRRADTQYF
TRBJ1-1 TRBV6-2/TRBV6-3 CASSSLQGSHTEAFF
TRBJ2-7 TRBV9 CASSVDSGATYEQYF
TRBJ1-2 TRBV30 CAWSTTQGARKGYTF
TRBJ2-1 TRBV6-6 CASSSKLGSSYNEQFF
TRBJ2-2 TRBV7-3 CASSWLGGELFF
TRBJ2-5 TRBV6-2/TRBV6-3 CASSTPGLAGGETQYF
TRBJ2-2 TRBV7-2 CASSLGGPGVELFF
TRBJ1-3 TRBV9 CASSVGQGDSGNTIYF
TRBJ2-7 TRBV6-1 CASSRAGGYEQYF
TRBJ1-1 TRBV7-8 CASSPGRGNTEAFF
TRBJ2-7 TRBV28 CASSFMGSSYEQYF
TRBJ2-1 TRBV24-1 CATADPAGNNEQFF
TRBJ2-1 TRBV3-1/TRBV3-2 CASSQTRSSYNEQFF
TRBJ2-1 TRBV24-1 CATSEDGQGAYNEQFF
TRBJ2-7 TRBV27 CASSPRLAGGMYEQYF
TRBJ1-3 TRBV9 CASSPKGAGNTIYF
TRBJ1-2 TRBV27 CASSQGTGLGLNYGYTF
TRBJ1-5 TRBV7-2 CASSLGSYSNQPQHF
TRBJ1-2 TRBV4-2 CASSQETRVRGYTF
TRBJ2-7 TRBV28 CASSLTGTYEQYF
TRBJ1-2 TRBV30 CAWSVLRTVSYGYTF
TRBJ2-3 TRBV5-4 CASSPTSGSRYTQYF
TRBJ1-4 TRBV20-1 CSASAATNEKLFF
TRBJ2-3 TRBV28 CASSLRERDTQYF
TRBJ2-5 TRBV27 CASSRSGTGKETQYF
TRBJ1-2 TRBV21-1 CASSKIQGVYGYTF
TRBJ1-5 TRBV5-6 CASSLPRGPQHF